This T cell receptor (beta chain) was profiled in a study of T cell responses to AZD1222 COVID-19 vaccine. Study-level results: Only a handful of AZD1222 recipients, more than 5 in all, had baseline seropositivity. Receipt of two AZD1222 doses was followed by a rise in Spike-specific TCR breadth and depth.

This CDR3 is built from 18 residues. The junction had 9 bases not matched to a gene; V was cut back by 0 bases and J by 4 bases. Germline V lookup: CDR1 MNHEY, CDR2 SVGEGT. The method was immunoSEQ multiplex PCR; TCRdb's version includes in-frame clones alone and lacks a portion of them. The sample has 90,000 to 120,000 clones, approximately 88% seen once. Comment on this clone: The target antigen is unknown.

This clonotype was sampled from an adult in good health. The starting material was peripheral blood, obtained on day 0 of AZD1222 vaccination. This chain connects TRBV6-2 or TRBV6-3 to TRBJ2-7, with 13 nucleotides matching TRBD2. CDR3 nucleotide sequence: TGTGCCAGCAGTTACTCTTTGGGACTAGCGGGGAAACGATACGAGCAGTACTTC. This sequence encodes CASSYSLGLAGKRYEQYF.